Included here is one T cell receptor beta chain sequence, with context. The data derive from a study of control samples from healthy donors and cancer patients. Data came from immunoSEQ multiplex PCR; TCRdb stores just in-frame clones and leaves some out. Of around 120,000 clones listed, 85% to 95% are singletons. The CDR3 is 15 amino acids. Per the germline V gene, CDR1 is MNHEY and CDR2 is SVGAGI. Unmatched junction bases numbered 11, after V lost 7 bases and J lost 3 bases. This receptor was taken from a man aged 30 to 39 in good health. V usage is TRBV6-5 and J usage is TRBJ2-7, with 8 bases matching TRBD2. The specimen sequenced was blood. CDR3 nucleotides: TGTGCCAGCACCTACCAGGGCGGGGGGCGCTACGAGCAGTACTTC. This codes for CASTYQGGGRYEQYF.